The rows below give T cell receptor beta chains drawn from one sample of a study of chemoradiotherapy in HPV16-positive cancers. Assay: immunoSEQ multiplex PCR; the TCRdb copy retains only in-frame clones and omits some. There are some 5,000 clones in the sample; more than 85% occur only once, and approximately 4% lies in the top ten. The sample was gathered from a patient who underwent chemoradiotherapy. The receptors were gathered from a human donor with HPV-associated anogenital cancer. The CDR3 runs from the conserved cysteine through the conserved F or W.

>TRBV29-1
CSVEWAGGDEKLFF
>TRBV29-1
CSVEDRAYGYTF
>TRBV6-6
CASRLGTPDYEQYF
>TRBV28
CASSSRTGGDETQYF
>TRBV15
CATSPRRAGNTDTQYF
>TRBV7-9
CASSSPGQGKNEQYF
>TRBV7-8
CASSDRQGQTQHF
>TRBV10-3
CAISELPLAGGGETQYF
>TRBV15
CATSAQDRTGNTIYF
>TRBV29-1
CSVLGILGRKMNTEAFF
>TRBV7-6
CASSRQKNTEAFF
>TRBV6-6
CADRKVDQPQHF
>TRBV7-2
CASSSFPRGQETQYF
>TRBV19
CASSMGGFGEAFF
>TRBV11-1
CASSLRGTSGTDTQYF
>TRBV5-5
CASSFAPVYEQYF
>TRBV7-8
CASSPASLGTGELFF
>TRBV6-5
CASSFQAQDEQFF
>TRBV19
CASSIRRQETQYF
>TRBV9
CASSTGQGGTEAFF
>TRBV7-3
CASSSGRQPFTGELFF
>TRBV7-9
CASSAGTAIYEQYF
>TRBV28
CASGRGTGGFGYTF
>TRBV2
CASSEPTGTQPETDTQYF
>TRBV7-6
CASSLASRNTEAFF
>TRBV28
CASSLSRYEQYF
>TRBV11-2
CASSLDRGTDGETQYF
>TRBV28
CASSRRRDRRNGYTF
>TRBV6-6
CASSTGWGDTGELFF
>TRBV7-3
CASSLILAGDLNEQFF
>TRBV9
CASSVSGGSSYEQYF
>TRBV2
CASRPSFGQSYGYTF
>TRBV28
CASSSGTGVYEQFF
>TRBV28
CASSSSNSAAINQPQHF
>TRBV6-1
CASSDVNRVWGQYF